The sequence of this T cell receptor beta chain was determined in a study of blood T cell repertoires in COVID-19. Study background: PBMCs, B-cell-depleted T cells, or T cells provided the cDNA or gDNA that made up the material.

Clones were sequenced by immunoSEQ multiplex PCR, and TCRdb holds only the in-frame ones, with some missing. The data hold tens of thousands of clones, with 82% observed a single time. Germline V gives CDR1 SQVTM, CDR2 ANQGSEA. CDR3 length equals 14 residues. The V gene lost 4 bases and the J gene lost 5 bases, with 17 bases spanning the gap. This receptor was identified in a human donor in a cohort sampled during active COVID-19. This rearrangement joins TRBV29-1 to TRBJ1-1; weak D call: TRBD1 (5 bases). The material sequenced was peripheral blood. DNA for the CDR3: TGCAGCGTTGTCTGGCAGGGTAGAGGAACTGAAGCTTTCTTT. Its protein product is CSVVWQGRGTEAFF.